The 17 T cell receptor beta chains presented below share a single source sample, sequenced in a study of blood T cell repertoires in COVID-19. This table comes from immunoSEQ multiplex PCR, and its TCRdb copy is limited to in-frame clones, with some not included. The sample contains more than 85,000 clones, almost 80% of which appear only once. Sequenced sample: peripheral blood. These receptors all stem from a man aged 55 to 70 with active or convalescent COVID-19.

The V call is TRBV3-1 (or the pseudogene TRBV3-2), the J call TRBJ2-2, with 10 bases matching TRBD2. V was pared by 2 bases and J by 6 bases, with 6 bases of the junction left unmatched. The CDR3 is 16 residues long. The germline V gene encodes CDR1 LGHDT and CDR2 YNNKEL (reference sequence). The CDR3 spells CASSQHLAGVPGELFF. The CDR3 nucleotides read TGTGCCAGCAGCCAACACCTAGCGGGAGTTCCCGGGGAGCTGTTTTTT.

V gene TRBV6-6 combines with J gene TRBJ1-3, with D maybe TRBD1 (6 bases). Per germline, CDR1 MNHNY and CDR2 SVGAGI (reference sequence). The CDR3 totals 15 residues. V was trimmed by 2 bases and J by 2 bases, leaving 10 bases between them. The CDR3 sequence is CASSYTGTTGNTIYF. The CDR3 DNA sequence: TGTGCCAGCAGTTACACCGGGACAACTGGAAACACCATATATTTT.

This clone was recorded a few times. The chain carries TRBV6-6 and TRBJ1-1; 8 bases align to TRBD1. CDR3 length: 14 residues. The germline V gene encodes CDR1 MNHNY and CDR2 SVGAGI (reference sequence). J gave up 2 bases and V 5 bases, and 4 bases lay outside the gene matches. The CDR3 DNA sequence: TGTGCCAGCAGTACTACAGGGGGTAACACTGAAGCTTTCTTT. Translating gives CASSTTGGNTEAFF.

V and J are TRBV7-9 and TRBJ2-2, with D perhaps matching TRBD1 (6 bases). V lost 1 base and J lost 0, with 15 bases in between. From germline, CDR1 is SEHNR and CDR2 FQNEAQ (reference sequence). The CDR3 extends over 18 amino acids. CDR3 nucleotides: TGTGCCAGCAGCTTAGGGGGGTTTCAGGGGTCGAACACCGGGGAGCTGTTTTTT. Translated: CASSLGGFQGSNTGELFF.

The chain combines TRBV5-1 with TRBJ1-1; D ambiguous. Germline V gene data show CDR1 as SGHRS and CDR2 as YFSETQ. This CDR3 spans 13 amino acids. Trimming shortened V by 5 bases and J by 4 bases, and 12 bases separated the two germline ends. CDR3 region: CASSRSSGTEAFF. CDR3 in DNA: TGCGCCAGCAGTAGGTCATCGGGCACTGAAGCTTTCTTT.

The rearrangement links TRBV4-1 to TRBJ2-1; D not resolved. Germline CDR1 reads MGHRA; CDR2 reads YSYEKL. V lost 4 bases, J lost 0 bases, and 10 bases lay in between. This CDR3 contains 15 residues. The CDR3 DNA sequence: TGCGCCAGCAGCCGTGACTCGAGCTCCTACAATGAGCAGTTCTTC. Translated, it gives CASSRDSSSYNEQFF.

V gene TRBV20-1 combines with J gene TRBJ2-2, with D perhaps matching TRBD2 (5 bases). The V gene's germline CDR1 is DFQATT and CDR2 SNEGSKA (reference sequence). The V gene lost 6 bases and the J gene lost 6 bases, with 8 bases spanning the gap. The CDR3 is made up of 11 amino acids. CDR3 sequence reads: CSAAGSGELFF. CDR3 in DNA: TGCAGTGCCGCGGGCTCCGGGGAGCTGTTTTTT.

CDR3 sequence: CASSHPQMNTEAFF. CDR3 bases: TGCGCCAGCAGCCATCCTCAGATGAACACTGAAGCTTTCTTT. This sequence joins TRBV4-1 and TRBJ1-1; D is unclear. CDR1 MGHRA and CDR2 YSYEKL come from the germline V gene. Trimming removed 3 bases from V and 0 bases from J, with 8 bases in between. There are 14 residues in the CDR3.

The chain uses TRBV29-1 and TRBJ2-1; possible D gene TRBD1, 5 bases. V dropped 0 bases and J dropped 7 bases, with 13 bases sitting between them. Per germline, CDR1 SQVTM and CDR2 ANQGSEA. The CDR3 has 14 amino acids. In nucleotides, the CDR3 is TGCAGCGTTGAAGAAAATATAAGGGGAAATGAGCAGTTCTTC. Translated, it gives CSVEENIRGNEQFF.

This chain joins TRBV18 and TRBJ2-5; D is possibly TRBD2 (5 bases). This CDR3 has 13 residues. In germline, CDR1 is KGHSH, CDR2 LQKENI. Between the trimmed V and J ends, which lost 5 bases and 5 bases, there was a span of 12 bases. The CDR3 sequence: CASSAVGGETQYF. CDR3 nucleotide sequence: TGTGCCAGCTCAGCGGTAGGCGGGGAGACCCAGTACTTC.

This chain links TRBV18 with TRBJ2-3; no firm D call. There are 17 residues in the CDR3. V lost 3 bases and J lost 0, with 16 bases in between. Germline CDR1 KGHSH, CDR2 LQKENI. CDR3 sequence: CASSPQPVTKSTDTQYF. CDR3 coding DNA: TGTGCCAGCTCACCGCAACCGGTGACAAAGAGCACAGATACGCAGTATTTT.

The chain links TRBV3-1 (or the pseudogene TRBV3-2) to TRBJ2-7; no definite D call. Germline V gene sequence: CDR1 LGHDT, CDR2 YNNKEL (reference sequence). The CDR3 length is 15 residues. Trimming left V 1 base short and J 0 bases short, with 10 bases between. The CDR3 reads CASSQVRSSSYEQYF. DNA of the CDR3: TGTGCCAGCAGCCAAGTAAGGAGTAGCTCCTACGAGCAGTACTTC.

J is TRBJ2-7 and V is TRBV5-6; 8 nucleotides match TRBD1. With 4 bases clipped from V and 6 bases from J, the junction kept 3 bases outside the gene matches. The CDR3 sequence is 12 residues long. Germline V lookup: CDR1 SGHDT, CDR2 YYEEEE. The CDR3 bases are TGTGCCAGCAGCGTGACAGGGGTCGAGCAGTACGTC. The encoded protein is CASSVTGVEQYV.

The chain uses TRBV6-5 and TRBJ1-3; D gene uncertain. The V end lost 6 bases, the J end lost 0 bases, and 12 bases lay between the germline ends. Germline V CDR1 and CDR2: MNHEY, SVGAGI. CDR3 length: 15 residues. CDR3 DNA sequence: TGTGCCAGCAGCTTGGGTCGGGGCTCTGGAAACACCATATATTTT. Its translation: CASSLGRGSGNTIYF.

CDR3 residues: CAIRTSGSYEQYF. The CDR3 DNA follows: TGTGCCATCAGGACTAGCGGGAGTTACGAGCAGTACTTC. The V call is TRBV10-3, the J call TRBJ2-7, with TRBD2 matching over 12 bases. V shed 6 bases and J 4 bases; nucleotides not matched to a gene: 1. Germline CDR1 and CDR2: ENHRY and SYGVKD. CDR3 length equals 13 residues.

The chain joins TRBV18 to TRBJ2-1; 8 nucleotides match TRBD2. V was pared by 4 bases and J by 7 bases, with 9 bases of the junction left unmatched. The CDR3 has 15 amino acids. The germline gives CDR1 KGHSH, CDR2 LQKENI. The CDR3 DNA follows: TGTGCCAGCTCACAAGCGGGACTAGTACTGAATGAGCAGTTCTTC. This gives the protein CASSQAGLVLNEQFF.

CDR3 nucleotide sequence: TGTGCCAGCAGTCCTAAACCAGGGGGCAGGACCTACAATGAGCAGTTCTTC. Encoded protein: CASSPKPGGRTYNEQFF. The chain links TRBV27 to TRBJ2-1; TRBD1 aligns across 8 bases. Trimming took 5 bases from V and 2 from J; bases not matched to a gene: 11. The germline V gene has CDR1 MNHEY and CDR2 SMNVEV (reference sequence). This CDR3 is built from 17 residues.